Listed below are T cell receptor beta chains from one sample, sequenced in a study of identical twins. TCRdb analysed the 5' RACE reads with MiXCR anew, one entry per CDR3 protein. The repertoire holds 450,000 or so distinct CDR3 sequences, 14% seen once, with 0.4% to 0.55% in the top ten. In addition, the sample was reused for a study of yellow fever vaccine responses in identical twins.

Sequences were obtained from CD4+ T cells sorted from blood. These receptors were taken from a woman under 30 in good health. Both conserved end residues are part of each CDR3. The order of the fields is D gene, clone size, V gene, J gene, CDR3 protein, CDR3 DNA. The D gene is left open where the match is weak. Size is omitted from some rows. Given values are once, few, many or a class for expanded clones.

d_call: TRBD2; clone_size: few; v_call: TRBV5-1; j_call: TRBJ2-3; cdr3_aa: CASSLELAGGFGTDTQYF; cdr3_nt: TGCGCCAGCAGCTTGGAACTAGCGGGAGGTTTCGGCACAGATACGCAGTATTTT
d_call: -; clone_size: -; v_call: TRBV6-1; j_call: TRBJ2-1; cdr3_aa: CASSDPDGEEYNEQFF; cdr3_nt: TGTGCCAGCAGTGACCCGGACGGAGAGGAATACAATGAGCAGTTCTTC
d_call: -; clone_size: few; v_call: TRBV7-2; j_call: TRBJ2-1; cdr3_aa: CASSLGRNRSQFF; cdr3_nt: TGTGCCAGCAGCTTAGGAAGAAACCGCTCCCAGTTCTTC
d_call: TRBD2; clone_size: many; v_call: TRBV29-1; j_call: TRBJ2-2; cdr3_aa: CSVGGAGGNTGELFF; cdr3_nt: TGCAGCGTTGGGGGAGCGGGAGGAAACACCGGGGAGCTGTTTTTT
d_call: -; clone_size: many; v_call: TRBV12-3/TRBV12-4; j_call: TRBJ1-6; cdr3_aa: CASSTTWNSPLHF; cdr3_nt: TGTGCCAGCAGCACGACTTGGAATTCACCCCTCCACTTT
d_call: -; clone_size: few; v_call: TRBV7-8; j_call: TRBJ2-3; cdr3_aa: CASSSLSAESTDTQYF; cdr3_nt: TGTGCCAGCAGCTCCCTGTCGGCGGAGAGCACAGATACGCAGTATTTT
d_call: -; clone_size: few; v_call: TRBV7-6; j_call: TRBJ1-1; cdr3_aa: CASNRLPGDTEAFF; cdr3_nt: TGTGCCAGCAACCGCCTTCCGGGGGACACTGAAGCTTTCTTT
d_call: -; clone_size: -; v_call: TRBV3-1; j_call: TRBJ2-7; cdr3_aa: CASSQSSGTTYEQYF; cdr3_nt: TGTGCCAGCAGCCAATCCAGCGGGACAACCTACGAGCAGTACTTC
d_call: -; clone_size: few; v_call: TRBV12-3/TRBV12-4; j_call: TRBJ1-2; cdr3_aa: CASRPDSGGYTF; cdr3_nt: TGTGCCAGCAGACCCGACAGTGGTGGCTACACCTTC
d_call: TRBD2; clone_size: -; v_call: TRBV7-2; j_call: TRBJ2-7; cdr3_aa: CASTGGLYSYEQYF; cdr3_nt: TGTGCCAGCACCGGGGGACTATACTCCTACGAGCAGTACTTC
d_call: -; clone_size: -; v_call: TRBV19; j_call: TRBJ1-6; cdr3_aa: CASSDNYNSPLHF; cdr3_nt: TGTGCCAGTAGTGACAATTATAATTCACCCCTCCACTTT
d_call: -; clone_size: -; v_call: TRBV5-1; j_call: TRBJ2-6; cdr3_aa: CASSPLIRSGANVLTF; cdr3_nt: TGCGCCAGCAGCCCCCTGATTCGCTCTGGGGCCAACGTCCTGACTTTC
d_call: TRBD1; clone_size: -; v_call: TRBV29-1; j_call: TRBJ2-5; cdr3_aa: CSVGQGAWEETQYF; cdr3_nt: TGCAGCGTGGGACAGGGGGCTTGGGAAGAGACCCAGTACTTC
d_call: TRBD1; clone_size: few; v_call: TRBV6-1; j_call: TRBJ2-7; cdr3_aa: CASAGGRGRGLSSEQYF; cdr3_nt: TGTGCCAGCGCAGGGGGCAGAGGCAGGGGGTTATCCAGCGAGCAGTACTTC
d_call: TRBD2; clone_size: few; v_call: TRBV6-5; j_call: TRBJ2-3; cdr3_aa: CASSYKGPGSGGRPDTQYF; cdr3_nt: TGTGCCAGCAGTTATAAGGGCCCCGGTAGCGGGGGCCGTCCAGATACGCAGTATTTT
d_call: -; clone_size: few; v_call: TRBV29-1; j_call: TRBJ2-3; cdr3_aa: CAWKITDTQYF; cdr3_nt: TGCGCGTGGAAGATCACAGATACGCAGTATTTT
d_call: TRBD1; clone_size: few; v_call: TRBV20-1; j_call: TRBJ1-1; cdr3_aa: CSALRRGPTNTEAFF; cdr3_nt: TGCAGTGCTTTAAGGAGGGGGCCCACGAACACTGAAGCTTTCTTT
d_call: TRBD1; clone_size: few; v_call: TRBV15; j_call: TRBJ2-2; cdr3_aa: CATSGWDRNTGELFF; cdr3_nt: TGTGCCACCAGCGGCTGGGACAGAAACACCGGGGAGCTGTTTTTT
d_call: TRBD2; clone_size: -; v_call: TRBV12-5; j_call: TRBJ2-2; cdr3_aa: CASGLAGTSGSVENTGELFF; cdr3_nt: TGTGCTAGTGGTTTGGCCGGGACTAGCGGGAGTGTGGAGAACACCGGGGAGCTGTTTTTT
d_call: -; clone_size: few; v_call: TRBV15; j_call: TRBJ2-6; cdr3_aa: CATSRDSRSSGANVLTF; cdr3_nt: TGTGCCACCAGCAGAGATTCCCGGAGCTCTGGGGCCAACGTCCTGACTTTC
d_call: TRBD1; clone_size: -; v_call: TRBV7-2; j_call: TRBJ2-1; cdr3_aa: CASSLGRGYNEQFF; cdr3_nt: TGTGCCAGCAGCTTAGGCAGGGGGTACAATGAGCAGTTCTTC
d_call: TRBD2; clone_size: -; v_call: TRBV7-2; j_call: TRBJ2-7; cdr3_aa: CASSPGGLAGRYEQYF; cdr3_nt: TGTGCCAGCAGCCCTGGGGGACTAGCGGGAAGGTACGAGCAGTACTTC
d_call: TRBD2; clone_size: -; v_call: TRBV10-3; j_call: TRBJ2-3; cdr3_aa: CAISASSGETDTQYF; cdr3_nt: TGTGCCATCAGTGCCTCTAGCGGGGAGACAGATACGCAGTATTTT
d_call: -; clone_size: -; v_call: TRBV3-1; j_call: TRBJ2-1; cdr3_aa: CASSPRPRENRNEQFF; cdr3_nt: TGTGCCAGCAGCCCCCGCCCCCGGGAGAATCGCAATGAGCAGTTCTTC
d_call: TRBD1; clone_size: -; v_call: TRBV5-6; j_call: TRBJ2-3; cdr3_aa: CASSLEGQGYIRTDTQYF; cdr3_nt: TGTGCCAGCAGCTTGGAGGGACAGGGTTATATTCGCACAGATACGCAGTATTTT
d_call: -; clone_size: few; v_call: TRBV28; j_call: TRBJ2-1; cdr3_aa: CASSLYSAGNYNEQFF; cdr3_nt: TGTGCCAGCAGTTTATATTCGGCGGGAAACTACAATGAGCAGTTCTTC